These 20 T cell receptor beta chains originate from one sample sequenced in a study of metastatic and nonmetastatic thyroid tumors (TCRdb year 2020). Before undergoing thyroid surgery, none of the patients had been given any kind of treatment. The library was made by PCR. Sequencing took place on an Illumina HiSeq 4000. The public reads were quality trimmed at Q25 with fastp and then assembled into clones with MiXCR by TCRdb, keeping productive beta chains. The sample records around 18,000 clones, around 13% of which are singletons. The top ten clones comprise about 15% of the sample. The specimen was tumor tissue. The source of these receptors is a female donor with papillary thyroid cancer or a benign thyroid nodule (not recorded which). Some clones in this sample may be carry-over from other donors' samples.

This clone has ten or more counts. The chain joins TRBV7-8 to TRBJ2-5; the match to TRBD1 covers 9 bases. This CDR3 has 15 amino acids. Germline V gene data show CDR1 as SGHVS and CDR2 as FQNEAQ. With 1 base clipped from V and 5 bases from J, the junction kept 5 bases outside the gene matches. The CDR3 nucleotides read TGTGCCAGCAGCTTAGGAGGGACAGGGTACGAGACCCAGTACTTC. Translating gives CASSLGGTGYETQYF.

This clone came up a few times. The V and J genes are TRBV6-1 and TRBJ2-7, with D possibly matching TRBD2 (6 bases). CDR1 and CDR2 (germline): MNHNS, SASEGT. This CDR3 region has 15 residues. The V and J ends lost 5 bases and 1 base respectively, with 15 bases between them. As DNA, the CDR3 is TGTGCCAGCAGTCCCCGAGTGGGGGGATCCTACGAGCAGTACTTC. This encodes CASSPRVGGSYEQYF.

V usage is TRBV7-2 and J usage is TRBJ1-2; the match to TRBD1 covers 11 bases. The length of the CDR3 is 16 residues. V trimming: 1 base; J trimming: 3 bases; junction bases outside the gene matches: 4. Per the germline V gene, CDR1 is SGHTA and CDR2 is FQGNSA. CDR3 nucleotides: TGTGCCAGCAGCTTAGGGCCGGGACAGGGGGACTATGGCTACACCTTC. Translated: CASSLGPGQGDYGYTF. The whole variable domain, remainder taken from reference TRBV7-2 and TRBJ1-2, is GAGVSQSPSNKVTEKGKDVELRCDPISGHTALYWYRQSLGQGLEFLIYFQGNSAPDKSGLPSDRFSAERTGGSVSTLTIQRTQQEDSAVYLCASSLGPGQGDYGYTFGSGTRLTVV.

In this sample, this clone turned up many times. A junction boundary mismatches the germline segment, possibly from a read error. The rearrangement uses TRBV3-1 and TRBJ1-6, with D hard to call. Germline values: CDR1 LGHDT, CDR2 YNNKEL (reference sequence). The CDR3 has 15 residues. This CDR3 reads CASSPRPGPNSPFHF. DNA for the CDR3: TGTGCCAGCAGCCCAAGGCCGGGCCCCAATTCACCCTTCCACTTT.

This clone was seen many times. One base away lies a much larger clone, so this may be a sequencing read error. The rearrangement joins TRBV6-1 to TRBJ1-1; 7 positions match TRBD1. J was trimmed by 7 bases and V by 1 base; bases with no gene match: 6. Germline V gene lookup returns CDR1 MNHNS and CDR2 SASEGT. This CDR3 is built from 14 residues. CDR3 loop: CASSEGQGALEAFF. CDR3 coding DNA: TGTGCCAGCAGTGAAGGACAGGGTGCCCTTGAAGCTTTCTTT.

This clone came up many times. The chain links TRBV5-1 to TRBJ2-5; 11 bases are a match to TRBD2. Germline V CDR1 and CDR2: SGHRS, YFSETQ. The CDR3 runs to 16 residues. The V and J ends lost 4 bases and 5 bases, in that order; junction bases with no gene match: 10. The CDR3 DNA is TGCGCCAGCAGCCCTTTAGCGGGAGGGCCCCTGGAGACCCAGTACTTC. Translating it yields CASSPLAGGPLETQYF.

This clone was recorded at least ten times. The chain employs TRBV5-1 and TRBJ1-5; TRBD1 matches 7 bases. Germline V gene sequence: CDR1 SGHRS, CDR2 YFSETQ. This CDR3 spans 15 amino acids. V dropped 4 bases and J dropped 0; count of bases not matched to a gene: 4. The CDR3 loop reads CASSPGTVSNQPQHF. CDR3 coding DNA: TGCGCCAGCAGCCCGGGGACAGTTAGCAATCAGCCCCAGCATTTT.

The chain combines TRBV3-1 with TRBJ2-1; 15 bases are a match to TRBD2. The CDR3 sequence is 22 residues long. J was trimmed by 0 bases and V by 2 bases; bases with no gene match: 14. CDR1 and CDR2 from the germline V gene are LGHDT and YNNKEL (reference sequence). The CDR3 loop reads CASSQHGTSGGLLTNSYNEQFF. For the CDR3, the DNA is TGTGCCAGCAGCCAACACGGGACTAGCGGGGGGTTACTTACAAACTCCTACAATGAGCAGTTCTTC.

As concerns this clone: The junction differs from germline at one of its ends, possibly a read error. V gene TRBV5-1 combines with J gene TRBJ2-1; D ambiguous. Germline-derived CDR1 and CDR2 are SGHRS and YFSETQ. This CDR3 contains 12 residues. This CDR3 is CASRLGLREQFF. CDR3 in DNA: TGCGCCAGCAGGTTGGGATTGAGAGAGCAGTTCTTC.

V gene TRBV6-6 combines with J gene TRBJ2-3; tentative D call: TRBD1 (5 bases). This CDR3 is 13 amino acids long. Trimming shortened V by 2 bases and J by 5 bases, and 8 bases separated the two germline ends. CDR1 and CDR2 (germline): MNHNY, SVGAGI (reference sequence). The CDR3 reads CASSYTREDTQYF. Written as DNA, the CDR3 is TGTGCCAGCAGTTACACCAGGGAAGATACGCAGTATTTT.

Ten or more counts support this clone. The CDR3 spells CASSSLGSSYEKLFF. The CDR3 DNA follows: TGTGCCAGCAGCTCCCTCGGGAGTAGCTATGAAAAACTGTTTTTT. The gene calls are TRBV11-2 and TRBJ1-4, with D hard to call. The CDR3 sequence is 15 residues long. Germline V gives CDR1 SGHAT, CDR2 FQNNGV. Trimming removed 4 bases at V and 6 bases at J, with 15 bases between.

By frequency in the sample, this clone is medium-sized. J is TRBJ1-2 and V is TRBV11-2, with a possible D match to TRBD1 (5 bases). This CDR3 is 16 amino acids long. The V and J ends lost 1 base and 2 bases respectively, with 14 bases between them. In germline, CDR1 is SGHAT, CDR2 FQNNGV. CDR3 protein: CASSLVIGTINYGYTF. Written as DNA, the CDR3 is TGTGCCAGCAGCTTAGTTATAGGGACGATAAACTATGGCTACACCTTC. The full variable domain, its missing parts supplied by reference TRBV11-2 and TRBJ1-2, is EAGVAQSPRYKIIEKRQSVAFWCNPISGHATLYWYQQILGQGPKLLIQFQNNGVVDDSQLPKDRFSAERLKGVDSTLKIQPAKLEDSAVYLCASSLVIGTINYGYTFGSGTRLTVV.

This chain joins TRBV20-1 and TRBJ1-1, with D perhaps matching TRBD1 (5 bases). V dropped 1 base and J dropped 0 bases, with 9 bases sitting between them. CDR1 and CDR2 (germline): DFQATT, SNEGSKA (reference sequence). The CDR3 contains 14 residues. The CDR3 DNA sequence: TGCAGTGCTAGAGCGTGGGGACTGAACACTGAAGCTTTCTTT. Its translation: CSARAWGLNTEAFF.

This clone was seen repeatedly, ten times or more. This sample includes further DNA sequences coding for the same CDR3. The J gene is TRBJ1-3, the V gene TRBV7-3; D perhaps matches TRBD1 (5 bases). Germline lookup yields CDR1 SGHTA and CDR2 FQGTGA. With 0 bases removed from V and 4 bases from J, the gap between germline ends came to 10 bases. The CDR3 length is 15 residues. The CDR3 protein is CASSLTGTAGNTIYF. The DNA of the CDR3 is TGTGCCAGCAGCTTAACCGGGACCGCGGGAAACACCATATATTTT. Using reference TRBV7-3 and TRBJ1-3 for the parts outside the CDR3, the full variable domain is GAGVSQTPSNKVTEKGKYVELRCDPISGHTALYWYRQSLGQGPEFLIYFQGTGAADDSGLPNDRFFAVRPEGSVSTLKIQRTERGDSAVYLCASSLTGTAGNTIYFGEGSWLTVV.

This clone appeared many times. In DNA, the CDR3 is TGTGCCAGCAGCGTAGGGCAGGAGCAGGGAAACACCATATATTTT. Amino acid sequence: CASSVGQEQGNTIYF. The chain couples TRBV9 to TRBJ1-3; D unresolved. This CDR3 region has 15 residues. The germline CDR1 and CDR2 sequences are SGDLS and YYNGEE. Trimming removed 0 bases at V and 4 bases at J, with 11 bases between.

There are many counts of this clone. The chain joins TRBV20-1 to TRBJ2-7, with no clear D. The germline V gene encodes CDR1 DFQATT and CDR2 SNEGSKA (reference sequence). Trimming removed 2 bases at V and 5 bases at J, with 13 bases between. The CDR3 consists of 13 residues. CDR3 sequence: CSARMAPRDEQYF. The CDR3 region has the DNA TGCAGTGCTAGAATGGCCCCCAGAGACGAGCAGTACTTC.

This clone was counted many times. The rearrangement uses TRBV5-1 and TRBJ1-3; maybe TRBD1 (5 bases). The CDR3 runs 16 residues. Trimming cost V 0 bases and J 0 bases, with 10 bases left between them. Germline CDR1 SGHRS, CDR2 YFSETQ. The CDR3 DNA follows: TGCGCCAGCAGCTTGGTTACAGGCTACTCTGGAAACACCATATATTTT. Translation gives CASSLVTGYSGNTIYF. Full variable domain (missing parts from reference TRBV5-1 and TRBJ1-3): KAGVTQTPRYLIKTRGQQVTLSCSPISGHRSVSWYQQTPGQGLQFLFEYFSETQRNKGNFPGRFSGRQFSNSRSEMNVSTLELGDSALYLCASSLVTGYSGNTIYFGEGSWLTVV.

The chain carries TRBV6-5 and TRBJ2-5; D is uncertain. Germline V lookup: CDR1 MNHEY, CDR2 SVGAGI. V gave up 6 bases and J gave up 5 bases, with 16 bases separating them. This CDR3 comprises 14 residues. The CDR3 coding sequence is TGTGCCAGCAGCTTAAGGCGGAACCGGGAGACCCAGTACTTC. It specifies CASSLRRNRETQYF.

In its sample, this clone ranks as medium-sized (0.01 to 0.1%). V and J are TRBV11-2 and TRBJ2-7, with 8 bases matching TRBD2. The CDR3 is made up of 15 amino acids. Looked up from germline, CDR1 is SGHAT and CDR2 is FQNNGV. V lost 1 base and J lost 7; bases outside the gene matches: 9. CDR3 region: CASSLVAGGPGEQYF. The CDR3 nucleotides are TGTGCCAGCAGCTTAGTTGCGGGAGGCCCTGGGGAGCAGTACTTC.

This clone has ten or more counts. J is TRBJ1-1 and V is TRBV12-3 or TRBV12-4; TRBD1 matches 7 bases. V dropped 4 bases and J dropped 5; count of bases not matched to a gene: 7. This CDR3 has 14 amino acids. The CDR3 coding sequence is TGTGCCAGCAGTTCCAGACAGGGAGTGACTGAAGCTTTCTTT. Amino acids: CASSSRQGVTEAFF.